The 17 T cell receptor beta chains given below trace back to one sample, sequenced in a study of T cells in Graves' hyperthyroidism and ophthalmopathy (dated by TCRdb to the late 2010s). Library creation used multiplex PCR. These reads were obtained on an Illumina HiSeq 2000. TCR beta CDR3 regions were amplified from RNA transcripts. The first round of RT-PCR for the TCR CDR3 was performed with the HTBI primer set and the Qiagen OneStep RT-PCR kit. TCRdb reanalyzed the raw reads on its own, using fastp at Q25 for trimming and MiXCR for clone calling, and kept in-frame beta chains. Merged by CDR3 protein, the rows form single entries marked with the most common genes and DNA. The sample has 500,000 to 550,000 distinct CDR3 sequences on record, 20% of them singletons. 26% of the sample is taken by the ten largest. Sequencing was carried out using blood. The receptors here all came from a man in his late teens or twenties with Graves' hyperthyroidism.

Points on this clonotype: With a much larger clone just one base away, this may be a read error. The rearrangement uses TRBV28 and TRBJ2-2; 8 nucleotides match TRBD2. Germline V CDR1 and CDR2: MDHEN, SYDVKM. The ends lost 4 bases at V and 6 bases at J; junction bases unmatched: 4. CDR3 length: 14 residues. The CDR3 DNA is TGTGCCAGCAGTTCGGGGGGGTCTCCCGGGGAGCTGTTTTTT. Translation gives CASSSGGSPGELFF.

This clonotype showed up many times. V usage is TRBV11-2 and J usage is TRBJ1-3; no reliable D call. The germline CDR1 and CDR2 sequences are SGHAT and FQNNGV. Trimming removed 7 bases from V and 0 bases from J, with 10 bases in between. The CDR3 is 14 residues long. The CDR3 DNA is TGTGCCAGCACCCCTCCCGACTCTGGAAACACCATATATTTT. This translates into CASTPPDSGNTIYF.

This clonotype was seen repeatedly, ten times or more. V and J are TRBV11-2 and TRBJ1-1; D call uncertain. Germline loops: CDR1 SGHAT, CDR2 FQNNGV. This CDR3 has 17 residues. Trimming left V 4 bases short and J 1 base short, with 19 bases between. The CDR3 loop reads CASSSQKAGKENTEAFF. CDR3 sequence (DNA): TGTGCCAGCAGCTCCCAGAAGGCGGGGAAGGAGAACACTGAAGCTTTCTTT.

This rearrangement joins TRBV7-9 to TRBJ2-5; TRBD1 aligns across 7 bases. CDR1 and CDR2 from the germline V gene are SEHNR and FQNEAQ (reference sequence). CDR3 length: 13 residues. The V and J ends lost 5 bases and 6 bases, in that order; junction bases with no gene match: 6. The DNA of the CDR3 is TGTGCCAGCAGCGTTACAGGGGTACAGACCCAGTACTTC. It codes for CASSVTGVQTQYF.

This clonotype was recorded at least ten times. J is TRBJ1-1 and V is TRBV12-3 or TRBV12-4, with 10 nucleotides matching TRBD1. The CDR3 has 14 amino acids. V was pared by 5 bases and J by 13 bases, with 13 bases of the junction left unmatched. This CDR3 reads CASSRTGGGRFGFF. CDR3 nucleotide sequence: TGTGCCAGCAGTCGGACAGGGGGGGGTCGATTTGGTTTCTTT.

This clonotype was found many times. The chain employs TRBV6-5 and TRBJ1-1, with D maybe TRBD1 (6 bases). CDR1 is MNHEY and CDR2 is SVGAGI in the germline V gene. Trimming removed 7 bases from V and 5 bases from J, with 23 bases in between. This CDR3 comprises 16 residues. Here the CDR3 reads CASTLPAGGAETEAFF. CDR3 coding DNA: TGTGCCAGCACCCTTCCGGCGGGGGGCGCGGAGACTGAAGCTTTCTTT.

The sample holds many counts of this clonotype. This chain uses TRBV20-1 with TRBJ2-7; TRBD2 aligns across 8 bases. V was clipped by 3 bases and J by 4 bases; unmatched bases: 14. Germline V gene data show CDR1 as DFQATT and CDR2 as SNEGSKA (reference sequence). The CDR3 contains 16 residues. The CDR3: CSASGAGVARGYEQYF. The CDR3 DNA is TGCAGTGCTAGTGGAGCGGGGGTCGCGAGGGGATACGAGCAGTACTTC.

This clonotype was observed at least ten times. The chain is built from TRBV6-5 and TRBJ2-7, with D hard to call. This CDR3 contains 11 residues. Germline V gene lookup returns CDR1 MNHEY and CDR2 SVGAGI. The germline V and J ends were trimmed by 4 bases and 7 bases, with 8 bases remaining between them. The CDR3 protein is CASSSFSEQYF. The CDR3 DNA is TGTGCCAGCAGTTCCTTCTCTGAGCAGTACTTC.

This clonotype has ten or more counts. V and J are TRBV6-5 and TRBJ1-6; D is perhaps TRBD1 (6 bases). The germline gives CDR1 MNHEY, CDR2 SVGAGI. The CDR3 spans 15 residues. Trimming removed 4 bases from V and 5 bases from J, with 12 bases in between. The CDR3 nucleotides read TGTGCCAGCAGTTCAGGACAGTGGGATAATTCACCCCTCCACTTT. Its protein is CASSSGQWDNSPLHF.

The chain couples TRBV12-3 or TRBV12-4 to TRBJ1-5; a possible D gene is TRBD1 (5 bases). The CDR3 spans 13 residues. Trimming removed 6 bases at V and 10 bases at J, with 16 bases between. CDR3 amino acids: CASREISGSPQHF. CDR3 DNA: TGTGCCAGCAGAGAAATATCAGGGTCACCCCAGCATTTT.

This clonotype has only a few counts. The gene calls are TRBV12-3 or TRBV12-4 and TRBJ1-3; weak D call: TRBD1 (5 bases). CDR3 length: 16 amino acids. Deletions cut 3 bases from V and 0 bases from J, with 12 bases between. The CDR3 region has the DNA TGTGCCAGCAGTTTGTGGTACGGGGGCTCTGGAAACACCATATATTTT. It translates to CASSLWYGGSGNTIYF.

This clonotype was recorded at least ten times. V is TRBV9 and J is TRBJ1-1; possibly TRBD1 for D (6 bases). Germline V gives CDR1 SGDLS, CDR2 YYNGEE. The CDR3 contains 16 residues. V dropped 0 bases and J dropped 0 bases, with 12 bases sitting between them. For the CDR3, the DNA is TGTGCCAGCAGCGTAGTAGGGGGGCCGGTGAACACTGAAGCTTTCTTT. It specifies CASSVVGGPVNTEAFF.

This clonotype was seen repeatedly, ten times or more. The chain employs TRBV7-9 and TRBJ1-1; the D gene is possibly TRBD1 (5 bases). V was cut by 2 bases and J by 4 bases, with 11 bases left in between. CDR1 is SEHNR, CDR2 FQNEAQ, per germline (reference sequence). This CDR3 spans 14 amino acids. The CDR3 DNA follows: TGTGCCAGCAGCTTAAGGGGAGGGACCACTGAAGCTTTCTTT. It translates to CASSLRGGTTEAFF.

A few counts support this clonotype. The chain joins TRBV6-5 to TRBJ1-2; D not certain. CDR3 length: 14 amino acids. The germline gives CDR1 MNHEY, CDR2 SVGAGI. Trimming cost V 2 bases and J 6 bases, with 13 bases left between them. The CDR3 DNA reads as TGTGCCAGCAGTTACGAGAGGGTTTCGAATGGCTACACCTTC. Protein: CASSYERVSNGYTF.

In the case of this clonotype: At one of its ends the junction is not consistent with the germline gene, which may arise from a read error. J is TRBJ2-2 and V is TRBV19; D remains unclear. The CDR3 has 14 amino acids. CDR1 is LNHDA, CDR2 SQIVND, per germline (reference sequence). The CDR3, as DNA: TGTGCCACTAGTTATCCCATTTCCACCGGGGAGCTGTTTTTT. Amino acids: CATSYPISTGELFF.

The chain recombines TRBV18 with TRBJ2-1; D is undetermined. Germline CDR1 and CDR2: KGHSH and LQKENI. The CDR3 runs 15 residues. The V end was cut by 2 bases, the J end by 5 bases, with 13 bases between. In nucleotides, the CDR3 is TGTGCCAGCTCACCAGTAGTTAACAGACACAATGAGCAGTTCTTC. Protein: CASSPVVNRHNEQFF.

There are many counts of this clonotype. The chain recombines TRBV3-1 with TRBJ1-1, with D tentatively TRBD1 (6 bases). This CDR3 spans 16 amino acids. Germline V lookup: CDR1 LGHDT, CDR2 YNNKEL (reference sequence). V shed 6 bases and J shed 5 bases, with 22 bases lying between them. CDR3 region: CASSPRGAAPTTEAFF. The CDR3 bases are TGTGCCAGCAGTCCCCGGGGGGCCGCTCCAACGACTGAAGCTTTCTTT.